This TCR beta chain was sequenced in a study of patients and donors after allogeneic stem cell transplantation. The CDR3 has 15 amino acids. V lost 0 bases and J lost 0; bases outside the gene matches: 1. Germline CDR1 DFQATT, CDR2 SNEGSKA (reference sequence). MiXCR was run by TCRdb on the RT-PCR reads, yielding one entry per CDR3 protein. The table shows about 960,000 distinct CDR3 sequences, with about 20% occurring only once. The sample taken for sequencing was blood, either unsorted or a sorted T cell fraction (not recorded which). The chain carries TRBV20-1 and TRBJ1-2; 10 positions match TRBD1. This receptor was obtained from a human donor who was either an allogeneic HSCT recipient or a stem cell or donor lymphocyte infusion donor (not recorded which). It is not recorded whose cells these are; they may come from a transplant donor. CDR3 sequence reads: CSARDGQGANYGYTF. In DNA, the CDR3 is TGCAGTGCTAGAGATGGACAGGGGGCTAACTATGGCTACACCTTC.